Reported below is one T cell receptor beta chain. Since no conserved phenylalanine or tryptophan closes the CDR3, a read error is the likely cause. This CDR3 spans 13 amino acids. The sample originates from a study of tumor-infiltrating lymphocytes in primary liver carcinoma. Overall study: Read depth, roughly 3.5 to 8 million productive TCRbeta reads, did not differ significantly between tissues.

It was from around 18-30 mg of unsorted bulk tissue that RNA and DNA were co-extracted. More than 75% viable tumor cells made up every tumor sample. Total RNA amounting to around 530 ng was the source from which TCR beta cDNA was made with a constant-region primer. Employing slightly modified ARM-PCR, three nested multiplex PCR rounds were run, and these gave rise to the TCR beta libraries. A C-beta reverse primer and TRBV1-TRBV30 forward primers served in each of the first two PCR rounds, at roughly 10 cycles apiece. TCRdb reprocessed the multiplex PCR reads with MiXCR, giving one entry per CDR3 protein. Of approximately 60,000 distinct CDR3 sequences in the sample, just over 70% are singletons; the top ten hold 57%.

The material sequenced was liver tumor tissue from sampling region 2. Stated subset: tumor region T2, inferior pole. The chain has TRBV12-3 or TRBV12-4 and TRBJ1-1; D is uncertain. The source is a man aged 35-49 years with primary liver carcinoma and hepatitis B virus infection. Here the CDR3 DNA reads TGTGCGAGCGGCTCGGGGATGAACACTGAAGCTTTCTTA. It encodes CASGSGMNTEAFL.